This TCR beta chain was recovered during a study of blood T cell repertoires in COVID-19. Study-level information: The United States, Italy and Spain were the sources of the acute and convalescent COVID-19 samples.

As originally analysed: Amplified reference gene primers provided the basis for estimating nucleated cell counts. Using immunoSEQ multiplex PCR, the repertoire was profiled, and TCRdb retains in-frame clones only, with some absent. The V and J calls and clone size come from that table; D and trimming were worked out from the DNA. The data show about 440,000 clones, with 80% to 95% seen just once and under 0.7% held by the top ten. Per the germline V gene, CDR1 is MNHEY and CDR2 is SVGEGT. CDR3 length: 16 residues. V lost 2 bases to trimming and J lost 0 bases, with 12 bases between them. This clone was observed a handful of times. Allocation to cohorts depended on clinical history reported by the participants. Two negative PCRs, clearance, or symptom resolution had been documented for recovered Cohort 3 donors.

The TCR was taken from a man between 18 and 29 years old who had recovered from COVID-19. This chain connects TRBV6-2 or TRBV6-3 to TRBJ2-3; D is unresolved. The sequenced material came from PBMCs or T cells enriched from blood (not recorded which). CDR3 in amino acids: CASSYGGYTSTDTQYF. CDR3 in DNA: TGTGCCAGCAGTTACGGCGGATATACTAGCACAGATACGCAGTATTTT.